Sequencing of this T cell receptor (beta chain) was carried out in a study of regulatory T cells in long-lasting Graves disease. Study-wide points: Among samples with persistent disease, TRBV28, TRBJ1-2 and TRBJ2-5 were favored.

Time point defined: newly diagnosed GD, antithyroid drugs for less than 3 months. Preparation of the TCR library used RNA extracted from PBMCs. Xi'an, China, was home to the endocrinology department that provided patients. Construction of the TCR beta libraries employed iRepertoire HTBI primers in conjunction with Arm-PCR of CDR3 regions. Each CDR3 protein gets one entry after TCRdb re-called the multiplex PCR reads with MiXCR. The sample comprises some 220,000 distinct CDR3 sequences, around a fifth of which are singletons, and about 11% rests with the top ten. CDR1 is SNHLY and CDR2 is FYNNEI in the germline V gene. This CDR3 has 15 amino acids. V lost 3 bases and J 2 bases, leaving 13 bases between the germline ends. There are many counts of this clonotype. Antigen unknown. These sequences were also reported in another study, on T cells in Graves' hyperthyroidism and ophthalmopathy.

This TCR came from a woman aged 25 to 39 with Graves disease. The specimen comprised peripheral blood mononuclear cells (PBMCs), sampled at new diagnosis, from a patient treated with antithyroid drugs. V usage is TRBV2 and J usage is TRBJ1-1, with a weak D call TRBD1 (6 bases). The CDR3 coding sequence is TGTGCCAGCAGTGAGGACAGCCGGATAAACACTGAAGCTTTCTTT. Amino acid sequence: CASSEDSRINTEAFF.